This T cell receptor beta chain was retrieved from a study of T cell responses to AZD1222 COVID-19 vaccine. Whole-study results and caveats: Clonal diversity was possibly underestimated, and the donors were mostly white British, with more females. Sampling that yielded the repertoires occurred only after the peak T cell response. The reported proportion of spike-specific TCRs targeting unmutated variant regions was nearly half.

With respect to this clone: Its target is unknown.

Produced via immunoSEQ multiplex PCR; TCRdb's table is partial and in-frame only. In the table there are more than 85,000 clones, 70% to 90% of which are singletons. The CDR3 is made up of 14 amino acids. The V gene lost 5 bases and the J gene lost 7 bases, with 15 bases spanning the gap. Germline V CDR1 and CDR2: SGHTA, FQGNSA. The sequences come from peripheral blood, collected on day 0 of AZD1222 vaccination. The chain carries TRBV7-2 and TRBJ1-5; a weak D match, TRBD1 (5 bases). The TCR was taken from an adult in good health. The CDR3 here is CASSVGGIGQPQHF. The CDR3 DNA follows: TGTGCCAGCAGCGTCGGGGGGATCGGCCAGCCCCAGCATTTT.